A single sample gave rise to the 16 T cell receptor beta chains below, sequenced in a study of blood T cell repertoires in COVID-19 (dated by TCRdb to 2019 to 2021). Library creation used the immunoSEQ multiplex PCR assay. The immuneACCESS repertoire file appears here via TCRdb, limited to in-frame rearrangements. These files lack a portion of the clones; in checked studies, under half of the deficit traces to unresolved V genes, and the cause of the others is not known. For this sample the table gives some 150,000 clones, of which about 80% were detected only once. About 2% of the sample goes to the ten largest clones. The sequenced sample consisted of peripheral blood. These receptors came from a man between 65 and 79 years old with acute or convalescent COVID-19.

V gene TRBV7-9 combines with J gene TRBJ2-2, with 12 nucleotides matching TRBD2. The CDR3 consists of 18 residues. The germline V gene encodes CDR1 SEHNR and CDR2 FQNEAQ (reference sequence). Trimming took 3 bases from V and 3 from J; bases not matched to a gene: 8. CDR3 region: CASSLSLAGGPDTGELFF. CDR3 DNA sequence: TGTGCCAGCAGCTTGAGTCTAGCGGGGGGGCCGGACACCGGGGAGCTGTTTTTT.

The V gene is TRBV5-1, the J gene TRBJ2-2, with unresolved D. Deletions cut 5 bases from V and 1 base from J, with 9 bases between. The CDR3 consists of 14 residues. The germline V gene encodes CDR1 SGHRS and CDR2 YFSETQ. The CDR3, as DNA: TGCGCCAGCAGAGGCGACAAGAACACCGGGGAGCTGTTTTTT. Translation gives CASRGDKNTGELFF.

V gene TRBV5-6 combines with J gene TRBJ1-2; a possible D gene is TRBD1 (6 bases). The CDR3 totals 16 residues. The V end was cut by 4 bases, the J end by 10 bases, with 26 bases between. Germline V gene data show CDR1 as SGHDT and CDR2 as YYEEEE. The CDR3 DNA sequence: TGTGCCAGCAGCCCAGAGACCGCAGGGGCTGGCCGTCCCTACACCTTC. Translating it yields CASSPETAGAGRPYTF.

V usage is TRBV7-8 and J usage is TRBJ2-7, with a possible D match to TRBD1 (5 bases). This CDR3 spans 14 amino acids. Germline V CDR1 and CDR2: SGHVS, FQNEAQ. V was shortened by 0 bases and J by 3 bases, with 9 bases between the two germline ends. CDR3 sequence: CASSLAQGFYEQYF. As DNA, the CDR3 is TGTGCCAGCAGCTTAGCGCAGGGATTCTACGAGCAGTACTTC.

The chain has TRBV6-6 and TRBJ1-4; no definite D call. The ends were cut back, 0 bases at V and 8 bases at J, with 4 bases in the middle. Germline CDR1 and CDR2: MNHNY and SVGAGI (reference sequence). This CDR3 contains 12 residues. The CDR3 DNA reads TGTGCCAGCAGTTACTCGCGAGAAAAACTGTTTTTT. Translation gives CASSYSREKLFF.

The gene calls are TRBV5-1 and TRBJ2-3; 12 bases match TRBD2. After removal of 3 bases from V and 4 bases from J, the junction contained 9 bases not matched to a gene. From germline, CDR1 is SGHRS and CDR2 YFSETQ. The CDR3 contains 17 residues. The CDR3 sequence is CASSYSLAGGNADTQYF. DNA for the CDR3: TGCGCCAGCAGCTATTCTCTAGCGGGAGGGAACGCAGATACGCAGTATTTT.

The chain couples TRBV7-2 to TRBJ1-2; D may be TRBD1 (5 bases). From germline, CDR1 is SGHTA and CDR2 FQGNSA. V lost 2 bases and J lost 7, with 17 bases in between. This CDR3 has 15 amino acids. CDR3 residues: CASSLQGTTVGGYTF. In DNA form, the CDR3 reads TGTGCCAGCAGCTTACAGGGAACGACAGTCGGTGGCTACACCTTC.

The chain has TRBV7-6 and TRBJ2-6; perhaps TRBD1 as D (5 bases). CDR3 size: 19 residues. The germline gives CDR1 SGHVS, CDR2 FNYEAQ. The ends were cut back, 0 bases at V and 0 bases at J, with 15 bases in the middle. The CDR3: CASSLAFGRDSSGANVLTF. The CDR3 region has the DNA TGTGCCAGCAGCTTAGCATTCGGCAGGGATAGCTCTGGGGCCAACGTCCTGACTTTC.

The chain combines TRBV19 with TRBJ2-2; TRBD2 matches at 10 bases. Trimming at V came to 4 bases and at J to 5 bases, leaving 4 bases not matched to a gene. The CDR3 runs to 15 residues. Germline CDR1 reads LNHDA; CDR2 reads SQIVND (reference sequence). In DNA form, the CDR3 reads TGTGCCAGTAGTAAGCTAGCGGGGGTGACCGGGGAGCTGTTTTTT. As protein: CASSKLAGVTGELFF.

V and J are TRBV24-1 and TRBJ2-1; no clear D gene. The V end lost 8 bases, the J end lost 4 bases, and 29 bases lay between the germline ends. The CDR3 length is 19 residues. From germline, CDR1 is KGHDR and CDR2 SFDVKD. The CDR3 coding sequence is TGTGCCACCATCAAGTCCTTCCCCTGCGCGATCCCTTATTACAATGAGCAGTTCTTC. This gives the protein CATIKSFPCAIPYYNEQFF.

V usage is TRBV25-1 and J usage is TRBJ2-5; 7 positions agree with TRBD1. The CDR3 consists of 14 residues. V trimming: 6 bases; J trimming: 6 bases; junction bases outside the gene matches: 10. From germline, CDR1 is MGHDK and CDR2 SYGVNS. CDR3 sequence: CASSKGQGEQTQYF. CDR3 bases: TGTGCCAGCAGCAAGGGTCAGGGGGAGCAGACCCAGTACTTC.

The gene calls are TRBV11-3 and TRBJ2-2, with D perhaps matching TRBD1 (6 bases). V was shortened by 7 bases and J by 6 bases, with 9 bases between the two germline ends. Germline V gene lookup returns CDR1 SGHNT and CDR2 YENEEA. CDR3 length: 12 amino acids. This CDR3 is CASKGDPGELFF. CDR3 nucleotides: TGTGCCAGCAAGGGGGATCCCGGGGAGCTGTTTTTT.

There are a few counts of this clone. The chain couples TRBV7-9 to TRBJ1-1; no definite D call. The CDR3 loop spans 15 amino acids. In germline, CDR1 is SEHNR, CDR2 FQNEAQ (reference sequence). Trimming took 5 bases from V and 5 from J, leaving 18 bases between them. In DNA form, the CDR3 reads TGTGCCAGCAGCACTCCCTCCGGGCGGGGAACTGAAGCTTTCTTT. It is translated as CASSTPSGRGTEAFF.

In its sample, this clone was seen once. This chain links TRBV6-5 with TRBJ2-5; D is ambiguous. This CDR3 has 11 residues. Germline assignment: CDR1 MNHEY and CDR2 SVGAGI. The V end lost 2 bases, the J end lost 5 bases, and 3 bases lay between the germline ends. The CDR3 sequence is CASSYPETQYF. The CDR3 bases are TGTGCCAGCAGTTACCCGGAGACCCAGTACTTC.

The CDR3: CASSRSEETQYF. CDR3 sequence (DNA): TGTGCCAGCAGCCGGTCGGAAGAGACCCAGTACTTC. V gene TRBV11-3 combines with J gene TRBJ2-5, with D uncertain. Germline lookup yields CDR1 SGHNT and CDR2 YENEEA. Deletions cut 5 bases from V and 3 bases from J, with 7 bases between. The CDR3 runs 12 residues. The whole variable domain, remainder taken from reference TRBV11-3 and TRBJ2-5, is EAGVVQSPRYKIIEKKQPVAFWCNPISGHNTLYWYLQNLGQGPELLIRYENEEAVDDSQLPKDRFSAERLKGVDSTLKIQPAELGDSAVYLCASSRSEETQYFGPGTRLLVL.

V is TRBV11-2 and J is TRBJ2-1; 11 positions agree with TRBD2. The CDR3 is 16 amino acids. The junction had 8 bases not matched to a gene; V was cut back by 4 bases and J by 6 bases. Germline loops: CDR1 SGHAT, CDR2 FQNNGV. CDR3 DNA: TGTGCCAGCAGCTATGTAGCGGGGGGGCCGGGCAATGAGCAGTTCTTC. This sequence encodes CASSYVAGGPGNEQFF.